This T cell receptor (beta chain) was retrieved from a study of cytomegalovirus exposure and HLA in healthy donors. The germline V and J ends were trimmed by 5 bases and 4 bases, with 14 bases remaining between them. The CDR3 runs to 14 residues. Germline V CDR1 and CDR2: MNHNS, SASEGT. Primers included in the PCR were 60 Vbeta and 13 Jbeta primers. Profiled with immunoSEQ multiplex PCR; TCRdb holds only in-frame clones, not every one. The sample holds about 120,000 clones, around 86% seen once. As regards this clone: Its cognate antigen is unknown.

Study results and limitations: A later analysis showed HLA-associated TCR beta chains outstripping equally common others in clonal expansion. Across donors, presence/absence analyses took sequencing depth to be roughly uniform. Reported results showed that the classifier diagnosed cytomegalovirus status with high specificity and sensitivity. Later analysis reportedly placed an Asian-associated ancestry cluster below the roughly 640-donor mean in N-insertions.

The TCR sequence derives from a woman aged 40 to 49 in good health and CMV-seronegative. The specimen was PBMCs. The rearrangement links TRBV6-1 to TRBJ1-1; D may be TRBD1 (5 bases). The CDR3 bases are TGTGCCAGCAGTCTCCAGGGCCCGGGCACTGAAGCTTTCTTT. This gives the protein CASSLQGPGTEAFF.